The 14 T cell receptor beta chains below all came from one sample that was sequenced in a study of neurological immune-mediated disorders. Via MiXCR, TCRdb re-called the 5' RACE reads, giving one row per CDR3 protein. The profile shows approximately 60,000 distinct CDR3 sequences, approximately 4.1% of them singletons. Sequenced: PBMCs. Receptors were obtained from a man aged 50-60 years with multiple sclerosis.

This clonotype was seen at least ten times. The chain recombines TRBV5-1 with TRBJ1-2; the D gene is possibly TRBD1 (5 bases). The germline CDR1 and CDR2 sequences are SGHRS and YFSETQ. The CDR3 is made up of 15 amino acids. Trimming removed 1 base from V and 2 bases from J, with 12 bases in between. The CDR3 DNA sequence: TGCGCCAGCAGCTTGTTGTTGGGGGGGAACTATGGCTACACCTTC. Protein product: CASSLLLGGNYGYTF.

The sample holds many counts of this clonotype. The chain is built from TRBV20-1 and TRBJ2-5; D is unclear. This CDR3 contains 15 residues. Trimming took 0 bases from V and 4 from J, leaving 15 bases between them. The germline V gene has CDR1 DFQATT and CDR2 SNEGSKA (reference sequence). CDR3 in DNA: TGCAGTGCTAGAGATAAATTGCCGTCCCCAGAGACCCAGTACTTC. It yields the protein CSARDKLPSPETQYF.

This clonotype was detected only a few times. This chain's CDR3 is CASSVGGNSYEQYF. CDR3 DNA sequence: TGCGCCAGCAGCGTCGGTGGGAACTCCTACGAGCAGTACTTC. The rearrangement uses TRBV5-1 and TRBJ2-7; D is unclear. The CDR3 sequence is 14 residues long. V lost 4 bases, J lost 0 bases, and 11 bases lay in between. Looked up from germline, CDR1 is SGHRS and CDR2 is YFSETQ.

This clonotype was detected only a few times. This rearrangement joins TRBV5-1 to TRBJ2-2; no clear D gene. V was clipped by 1 base and J by 1 base, with 11 bases between them. The CDR3 is made up of 16 amino acids. Germline-derived CDR1 and CDR2 are SGHRS and YFSETQ. CDR3 bases: TGCGCCAGCAGCTTGTTTCGTAGGAAGAACACCGGGGAGCTGTTTTTT. It translates to CASSLFRRKNTGELFF.

This clonotype occurred a few times. One base away lies a much larger clone, so this may be a sequencing read error. The V gene is TRBV28, the J gene TRBJ2-7; 7 bases map to TRBD1. Unmatched junction bases numbered 6, after V lost 5 bases and J lost 2 bases. There are 14 residues in the CDR3. Per the germline V gene, CDR1 is MDHEN and CDR2 is SYDVKM. The CDR3 region has the DNA TGTGCCAGCAGTGGGACAGTAATCCCCTACGAGCAGTACTTC. Protein product: CASSGTVIPYEQYF.

This clonotype was seen repeatedly, ten times or more. V usage is TRBV5-1 and J usage is TRBJ2-1; D is uncertain. Trimming removed 4 bases from V and 3 bases from J, with 14 bases in between. Germline V gene data show CDR1 as SGHRS and CDR2 as YFSETQ. This CDR3 spans 15 amino acids. The CDR3 bases are TGCGCCAGCAGCCCTCGCGGAGATATCTACAATGAGCAGTTCTTC. Amino acids: CASSPRGDIYNEQFF.

This clonotype was seen many times. The chain joins TRBV24-1 to TRBJ2-3; 11 positions match TRBD1. The V gene end was trimmed by 5 bases and the J gene end by 2 bases; junction bases not matched to a gene: 11. CDR3 length equals 18 residues. Germline CDR1 KGHDR, CDR2 SFDVKD. The CDR3 nucleotides read TGTGCCACCAGTGCCCGGACAGGGGGCGTCCTCTTCACAGATACGCAGTATTTT. It specifies CATSARTGGVLFTDTQYF.

This clonotype was observed a few times. The CDR3 is CASNLGGRNTEAFF. The CDR3 bases are TGTGCCAGCAATCTAGGGGGCCGAAACACTGAAGCTTTCTTT. V and J are TRBV5-6 and TRBJ1-1, with 7 nucleotides matching TRBD1. The trim removed 6 bases at V and 2 bases at J, leaving 7 bases unmatched. This CDR3 is built from 14 residues. Per the germline V gene, CDR1 is SGHDT and CDR2 is YYEEEE.

This clonotype was detected ten times or more. The chain couples TRBV15 to TRBJ2-7; the D gene is possibly TRBD1 (6 bases). Germline CDR1 and CDR2: LNHNV and YYDKDF (reference sequence). Trimming took off 5 bases at V and 4 bases at J, with 12 bases between the two ends. The CDR3 consists of 13 residues. The CDR3: CATSAGQYYEQYF. CDR3 coding DNA: TGTGCCACCAGCGCCGGACAGTATTACGAGCAGTACTTC.

This clonotype appeared many times. This chain joins TRBV29-1 and TRBJ1-1; D unresolved. The CDR3 spans 13 residues. Trimming shortened V by 4 bases and J by 1 base, and 10 bases separated the two germline ends. Per germline, CDR1 SQVTM and CDR2 ANQGSEA. The CDR3 DNA sequence: TGCAGCGTTGTTAAGGGCGGGAACACTGAAGCTTTCTTT. This sequence encodes CSVVKGGNTEAFF.

The sample holds many counts of this clonotype. V gene TRBV10-2 combines with J gene TRBJ1-2; the D gene is possibly TRBD1 (6 bases). Germline lookup yields CDR1 WSHSY and CDR2 SAAADI. Trimming removed 2 bases from V and 0 bases from J, with 10 bases in between. The CDR3 length is 15 residues. The DNA of the CDR3 is TGCGCCAGCAGTGAGAGGGGGGAATCTAACTATGGCTACACCTTC. Its translation: CASSERGESNYGYTF.

There are many counts of this clonotype. The chain is built from TRBV7-9 and TRBJ1-2, with 10 positions matching TRBD1. Germline V gene lookup returns CDR1 SEHNR and CDR2 FQNEAQ (reference sequence). The CDR3 sequence is 15 residues long. The ends lost 5 bases at V and 7 bases at J; junction bases unmatched: 10. The CDR3 DNA follows: TGTGCCAGCAGCGTCGACAGGGGGCGCGCGGTTGGCTACACCTTC. Amino acids: CASSVDRGRAVGYTF.

This clonotype was seen many times. The chain joins TRBV5-6 to TRBJ2-1, with D maybe TRBD2 (6 bases). The V gene's germline CDR1 is SGHDT and CDR2 YYEEEE. The CDR3 length is 16 residues. V was shortened by 4 bases and J by 5 bases, with 19 bases between the two germline ends. The CDR3 DNA is TGTGCCAGCAGCCCCCCGGGTAGCGGCCGAAACAATGAGCAGTTCTTC. This gives the protein CASSPPGSGRNNEQFF.

This clonotype was counted at least ten times. The genes are TRBV5-1 and TRBJ2-3; D ambiguous. The V end was cut by 7 bases, the J end by 3 bases, with 15 bases between. The germline gives CDR1 SGHRS, CDR2 YFSETQ. The CDR3 totals 14 residues. CDR3 protein: CASHTMPATDTQYF. In nucleotides, the CDR3 is TGCGCCAGCCACACTATGCCGGCAACAGATACGCAGTATTTT.